This is a list of T cell receptor beta chains from one sample in a study of blood T cell repertoires in COVID-19. Assay: immunoSEQ multiplex PCR; the TCRdb copy retains only in-frame clones and omits some. The sample holds roughly 200,000 clones, 90% seen once. The sequenced material came from PBMCs or T cells enriched from blood (not recorded which). These receptors originate from a man between 25 and 39 years old who had recovered from COVID-19. Both conserved end residues are part of each CDR3. Fields, in order: V gene, D gene, J gene, clone size, CDR3 protein, CDR3 DNA. D genes are given only for firm matches. Part of the rows lack a size; the others show once, few, many or a class for expanded clones.

TRBV27	NA	TRBJ1-5	NA	CASSLVSQPQHF	TGTGCCAGCAGTTTAGTTAGCCAGCCCCAGCATTTT
TRBV6-6	TRBD1	TRBJ1-1	once	CASSQTGGVTEAFF	TGTGCCAGCAGCCAGACAGGGGGGGTCACTGAAGCTTTCTTT
TRBV5-4	TRBD2	TRBJ2-3	NA	CASSLGTSGRALSDTQYF	TGTGCCAGCAGTTTGGGGACTAGCGGGAGGGCCTTGTCAGATACGCAGTATTTT
TRBV6-6	NA	TRBJ1-2	NA	CASSLNRDLNYGYTF	TGTGCCAGCAGCCTGAACAGGGACCTTAACTATGGCTACACCTTC
TRBV27	TRBD1	TRBJ1-5	NA	CASGPGQPNQPQHF	TGTGCCAGCGGCCCGGGACAGCCTAATCAGCCCCAGCATTTT
TRBV12-5	TRBD2	TRBJ2-1	NA	CASGFLHIAGGTYNEQFF	TGTGCTAGTGGTTTCCTACATATAGCGGGAGGAACCTACAATGAGCAGTTCTTC
TRBV5-1	NA	TRBJ2-7	NA	CASSLARGPEQYF	TGCGCCAGCAGCTTGGCCAGGGGTCCCGAGCAGTACTTC
TRBV7-8	TRBD1	TRBJ2-3	once	CASSPRGRITDTQYF	TGTGCCAGCAGCCCAAGGGGGCGCATCACAGATACGCAGTATTTT
TRBV2	NA	TRBJ1-5	NA	CASSDLGLKRDQPQHF	TGTGCCAGCAGTGATTTAGGTTTGAAGCGGGATCAGCCCCAGCATTTT
TRBV13	TRBD1	TRBJ1-1	NA	CASSPRGQQNTEAFF	TGTGCCAGCAGCCCAAGGGGACAGCAAAACACTGAAGCTTTCTTT
TRBV19	NA	TRBJ2-7	NA	CASSPSLLSPAGEQYF	TGTGCCAGTAGTCCCTCCCTCCTGAGTCCCGCGGGCGAGCAGTACTTC
TRBV4-3	TRBD1	TRBJ1-4	NA	CASSQDRGAYEKLFF	TGCGCCAGCAGCCAAGACAGGGGGGCCTATGAAAAACTGTTTTTT
TRBV19	TRBD1	TRBJ1-1	NA	CASSIPGQVTGTEAFF	TGTGCCAGTAGTATCCCGGGACAGGTCACTGGCACTGAAGCTTTCTTT
TRBV5-8	NA	TRBJ2-5	NA	CATKGEQVKTQYF	TGTGCCACCAAGGGTGAACAGGTGAAGACCCAGTACTTC
TRBV7-2	TRBD2	TRBJ2-2	NA	CASSWGLASSGELFF	TGTGCCAGCAGCTGGGGACTAGCGAGCTCCGGGGAGCTGTTTTTT
TRBV24-1	NA	TRBJ1-2	NA	CATSDFYIKPGRDGYTF	TGTGCCACCAGTGATTTTTACATAAAGCCAGGCCGAGACGGCTACACCTTC
TRBV7-2	NA	TRBJ1-2	NA	CASSLDYRAGYTF	TGTGCCAGCAGCTTAGACTACAGGGCTGGCTACACCTTC
TRBV18	TRBD1	TRBJ2-7	NA	CASSHPGQTYEQYF	TGTGCCAGCTCACACCCGGGACAGACTTACGAGCAGTACTTC